A single sample gave rise to the 8 T cell receptor beta chains below, sequenced in a study of human T cells and chemical hapten exposure. Described time point: pre-sensitization, week 0. This sample's treatment: therapeutic diphenylcyclopropenone sensitization with weekly scalp DPC. The authors' total RNA extraction used unfractionated whole blood. TCRdb independently ran MiXCR on the RACE reads; one entry per CDR3 protein. The sample has roughly 50,000 distinct CDR3 sequences, 9.5% to 10% seen once. The material sequenced was whole blood, taken in connection with sensitization to the hapten diphenylcyclopropenone (DPC). The source is a woman aged 25 to 39 with alopecia areata. Some clones in this sample may be carry-over from other donors' samples.

The chain uses TRBV6-1 and TRBJ2-7, with 11 nucleotides matching TRBD1. The CDR3 spans 15 residues. V lost 7 bases, J lost 6 bases, and 11 bases stayed unmatched. The germline V gene has CDR1 MNHNS and CDR2 SASEGT. The CDR3 DNA is TGTGCCAGCACTGCTTACCGGGACAGGGGGTCCGAGCAGTACTTC. Translated: CASTAYRDRGSEQYF.

This clonotype was picked up many times. V usage is TRBV7-9 and J usage is TRBJ1-5, with 8 positions matching TRBD1. CDR1 is SEHNR and CDR2 is FQNEAQ in the germline V gene (reference sequence). The CDR3 runs to 15 residues. The V gene end was trimmed by 1 base and the J gene end by 5 bases; junction bases not matched to a gene: 4. The CDR3, as DNA: TGTGCCAGCAGCTTAGGCCAGGGGGCCGATCAGCCCCAGCATTTT. Its protein product is CASSLGQGADQPQHF.

This clonotype was detected ten times or more. The chain joins TRBV4-1 to TRBJ1-2; D might be TRBD1 (5 bases). Germline V gene sequence: CDR1 MGHRA, CDR2 YSYEKL. V was trimmed by 4 bases and J by 4 bases, leaving 19 bases between them. The CDR3 totals 16 residues. The CDR3 coding sequence is TGCGCCAGCAGCCCCCAGGAAGGGGATGCGAGCTATGGCTACACCTTC. Translation gives CASSPQEGDASYGYTF.

This clonotype was seen a handful of times. CDR3 residues: CSAGLNLNTEAFF. Here the CDR3 DNA reads TGCAGTGCTGGTCTTAATTTGAACACTGAAGCTTTCTTT. V gene TRBV20-1 combines with J gene TRBJ1-1; D is ambiguous. Germline CDR1 DFQATT, CDR2 SNEGSKA (reference sequence). Trimming stripped 5 bases from V and 0 bases from J, with 10 bases between. The CDR3 spans 13 residues.

The chain recombines TRBV12-3 or TRBV12-4 with TRBJ2-3; 14 positions match TRBD2. V trimming: 4 bases; J trimming: 4 bases; junction bases outside the gene matches: 4. The CDR3 runs 16 residues. CDR3 bases: TGTGCCAGCAGTTCGGGACTAGCGGGGGAGGCAGATACGCAGTATTTT. This codes for CASSSGLAGEADTQYF.

This clonotype has ten or more counts. This chain connects TRBV6-2 or TRBV6-3 to TRBJ1-1, with D unresolved. V was cut by 2 bases and J by 4 bases, with 14 bases left in between. Germline-derived CDR1 and CDR2 are MNHEY and SVGEGT. The CDR3 consists of 15 residues. CDR3 sequence: CASSYQTGLGTEAFF. Here the CDR3 DNA reads TGTGCCAGCAGTTACCAGACGGGCCTGGGCACTGAAGCTTTCTTT.

This clonotype occurred a few times. The rearrangement uses TRBV28 and TRBJ2-3; D ambiguous. The CDR3 loop spans 14 amino acids. The germline CDR1 and CDR2 sequences are MDHEN and SYDVKM. Trimming took 6 bases from V and 6 from J, leaving 16 bases between them. Here the CDR3 DNA reads TGTGCCAGCAGGGCCCGGTCTCTTGTTGATACGCAGTATTTT. It yields the protein CASRARSLVDTQYF.

This clonotype was seen only a few times. The gene calls are TRBV7-2 and TRBJ2-3; no reliable D call. Per the germline V gene, CDR1 is SGHTA and CDR2 is FQGNSA. V lost 3 bases to trimming and J lost 5 bases, with 18 bases between them. The CDR3 runs 16 residues. The chain's CDR3 is CASSFTILSSVDTQYF. For the CDR3, the DNA is TGTGCCAGCAGCTTCACTATACTTTCGTCGGTAGATACGCAGTATTTT.